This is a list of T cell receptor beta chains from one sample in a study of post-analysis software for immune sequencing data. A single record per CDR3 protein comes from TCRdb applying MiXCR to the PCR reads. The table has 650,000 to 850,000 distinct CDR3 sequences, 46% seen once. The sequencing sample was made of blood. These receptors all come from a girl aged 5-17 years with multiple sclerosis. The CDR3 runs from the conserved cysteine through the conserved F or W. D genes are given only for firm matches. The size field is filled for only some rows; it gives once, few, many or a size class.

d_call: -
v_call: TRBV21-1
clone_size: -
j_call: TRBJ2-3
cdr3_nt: TGTGCCAGCAGTAAAGCGTCACGGGAATGGGATACGCAGTATTTT
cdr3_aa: CASSKASREWDTQYF

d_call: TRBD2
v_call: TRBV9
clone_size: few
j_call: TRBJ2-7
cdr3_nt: TGTGCCAGCAGCGCCTTTAGCGGGAGTTCGCTCGAGCAGTACTTC
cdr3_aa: CASSAFSGSSLEQYF

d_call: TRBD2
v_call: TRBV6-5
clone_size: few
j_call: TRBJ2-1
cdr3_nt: TGTGCCAGCAGTTACCTCGGTAGCGGGGACAATGAGCAGTTCTTC
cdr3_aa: CASSYLGSGDNEQFF

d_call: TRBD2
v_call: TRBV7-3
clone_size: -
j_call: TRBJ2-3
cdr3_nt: TGTGCCAGCAGCTTAATAGCGGGAGTGACAGATACGCAGTATTTT
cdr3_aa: CASSLIAGVTDTQYF

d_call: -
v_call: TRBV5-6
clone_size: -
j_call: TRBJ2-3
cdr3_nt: TGTGCCAGCAGCTTGTATTTCATGGACAGCACAGATACGCAGTATTTT
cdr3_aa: CASSLYFMDSTDTQYF

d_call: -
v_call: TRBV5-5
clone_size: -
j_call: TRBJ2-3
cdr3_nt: TGTGCCAGCCTTGAGGAGGTGGAGAGCACAGATACGCAGTATTTT
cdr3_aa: CASLEEVESTDTQYF

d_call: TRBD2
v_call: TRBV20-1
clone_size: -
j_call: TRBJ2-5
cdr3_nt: TGCAGTGCTAGATCTCCGACTAGCGGGATCGAGACCCAGTACTTC
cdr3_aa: CSARSPTSGIETQYF

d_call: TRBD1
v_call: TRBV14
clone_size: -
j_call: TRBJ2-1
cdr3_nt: TGTGCCAGCAGCCGCCAGGGGGCGGGAAGAGGCAATGAGCAGTTCTTC
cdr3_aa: CASSRQGAGRGNEQFF

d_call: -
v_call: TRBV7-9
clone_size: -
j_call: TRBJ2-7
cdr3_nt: TGTGCCAGCAGCTCATCGGGACGGCTTTACGAGCAGTACTTC
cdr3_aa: CASSSSGRLYEQYF

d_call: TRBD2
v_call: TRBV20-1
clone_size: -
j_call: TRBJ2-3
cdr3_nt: TGCAGCCCGACTAGCGGGAACGCAGATACGCAGTATTTT
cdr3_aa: CSPTSGNADTQYF

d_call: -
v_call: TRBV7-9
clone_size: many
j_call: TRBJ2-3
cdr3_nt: TGTGCCAGCAGCTCGGAAGGTAGCACAGATACGCAGTATTTT
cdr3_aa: CASSSEGSTDTQYF

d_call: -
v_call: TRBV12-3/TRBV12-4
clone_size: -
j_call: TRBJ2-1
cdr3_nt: TGTGCCAGCAGTTTATCCGAGAGCAATGAGCAGTTCTTC
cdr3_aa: CASSLSESNEQFF

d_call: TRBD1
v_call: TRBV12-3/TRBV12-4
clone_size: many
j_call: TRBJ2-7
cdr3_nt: TGTGCCAGCAGTTTAGACAGGGGATCCTACGAGCAGTACTTC
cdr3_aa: CASSLDRGSYEQYF

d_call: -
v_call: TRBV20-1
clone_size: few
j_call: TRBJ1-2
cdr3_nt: TGCAGTGCTAGGCCGGACGGATATGGCTACACCTTC
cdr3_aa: CSARPDGYGYTF

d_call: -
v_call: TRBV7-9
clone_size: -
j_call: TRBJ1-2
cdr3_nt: TGTGCCAGCACCACGTCGATCAGAGACTATGGCTACACCTTC
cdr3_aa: CASTTSIRDYGYTF

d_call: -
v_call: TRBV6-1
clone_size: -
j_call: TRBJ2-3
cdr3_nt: TGTGCCAGCGTGCGGGCCTCCCGTGCAGATACGCAGTATTTT
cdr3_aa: CASVRASRADTQYF

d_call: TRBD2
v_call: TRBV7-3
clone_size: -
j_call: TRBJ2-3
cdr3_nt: TGTGCCAGCAGCTTAACGCGGACTAGCGGGAACCGGCCAGATACGCAGTATTTT
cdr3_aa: CASSLTRTSGNRPDTQYF

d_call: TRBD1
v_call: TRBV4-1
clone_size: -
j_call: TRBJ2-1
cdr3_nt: TGCGCCAGCAACCCTAGTGGGACAGGGGCAGGATATGAGCAGTTCTTC
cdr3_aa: CASNPSGTGAGYEQFF

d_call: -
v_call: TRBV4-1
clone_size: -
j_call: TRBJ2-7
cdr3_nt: TGCGCCAGCAGCCAAGATCCGTCCCCCGTATACGAGCAGTACTTC
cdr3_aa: CASSQDPSPVYEQYF

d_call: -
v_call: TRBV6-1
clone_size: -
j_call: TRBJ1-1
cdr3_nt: TGTGCCAGCAGTGATAGACGTGATGGGAACACTGAAGCTTTCTTT
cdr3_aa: CASSDRRDGNTEAFF

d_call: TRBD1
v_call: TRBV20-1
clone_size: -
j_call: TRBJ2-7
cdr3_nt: TGCAGTGCTAGAGACCCAACAGGGGTTTGGTACGAGCAGTACTTC
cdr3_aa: CSARDPTGVWYEQYF

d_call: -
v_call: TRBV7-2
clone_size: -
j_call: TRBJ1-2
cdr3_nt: TGTGCCAGCAGCACAGCTGGCACTGGCTACACCTTC
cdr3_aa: CASSTAGTGYTF

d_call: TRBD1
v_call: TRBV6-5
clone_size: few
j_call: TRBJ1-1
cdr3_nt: TGTGCCAGCAGTTACTGGGACAGGAACACTGAAGCTTTCTTT
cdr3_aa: CASSYWDRNTEAFF

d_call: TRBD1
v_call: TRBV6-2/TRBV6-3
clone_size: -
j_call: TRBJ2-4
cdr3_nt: TGTGCCAGCACGCTGGGACAGGGGGTCAGAGACATTCAGTACTTC
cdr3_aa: CASTLGQGVRDIQYF

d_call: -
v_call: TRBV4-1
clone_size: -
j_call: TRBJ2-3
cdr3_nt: TGCGCCAGCAGCCAAGACTCATCGTCCGATACGCAGTATTTT
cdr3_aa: CASSQDSSSDTQYF

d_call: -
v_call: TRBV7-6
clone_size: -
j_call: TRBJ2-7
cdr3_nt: TGTGCCAGCAGCCACCAGAGCTCCTACAATGAGCAGTACTTC
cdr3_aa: CASSHQSSYNEQYF

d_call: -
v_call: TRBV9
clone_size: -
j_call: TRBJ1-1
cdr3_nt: TGTGCCAGCAGCGTCGTTCAGGACGGGAACACTGAAGCTTTCTTT
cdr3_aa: CASSVVQDGNTEAFF

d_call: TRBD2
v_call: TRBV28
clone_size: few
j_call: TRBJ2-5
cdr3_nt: TGTGCCAGCAGTTTACATGGCCTAGCGGGCCTCGGGGAGACCCAGTACTTC
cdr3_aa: CASSLHGLAGLGETQYF

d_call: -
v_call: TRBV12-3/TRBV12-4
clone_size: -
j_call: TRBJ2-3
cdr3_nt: TGTGCCAGCATAGAATCTCTAGTGGGAGCAGATGTGGAATATTTT
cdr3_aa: CASIESLVGADVEYF

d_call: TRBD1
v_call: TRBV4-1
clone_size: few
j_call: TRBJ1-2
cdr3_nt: TGCGCCAGCAGCCAAGTAGGGCAGGGGGCTGATGGCTACACCTTC
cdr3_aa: CASSQVGQGADGYTF

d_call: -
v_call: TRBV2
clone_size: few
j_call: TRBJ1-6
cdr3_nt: TGTGCCAGCCGCGAGAGCTCCTATAATTCACCCCTCCACTTT
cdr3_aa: CASRESSYNSPLHF

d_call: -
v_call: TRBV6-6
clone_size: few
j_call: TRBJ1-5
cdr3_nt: TGTGCCAGCAGACAGGGAGGGAGCAATCAGCCCCAGCATTTT
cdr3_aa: CASRQGGSNQPQHF

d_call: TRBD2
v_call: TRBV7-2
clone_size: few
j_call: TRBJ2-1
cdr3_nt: TGTGCCAGCAGCTTAATCGGGACTAGCGGAAACAATGAGCAGTTCTTC
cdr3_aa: CASSLIGTSGNNEQFF

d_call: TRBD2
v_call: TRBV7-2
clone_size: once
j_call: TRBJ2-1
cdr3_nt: TGTGCCAGCAGTCCGGACTTGCGGGAGGGAAGGCAGTTCTTC
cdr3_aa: CASSPDLREGRQFF

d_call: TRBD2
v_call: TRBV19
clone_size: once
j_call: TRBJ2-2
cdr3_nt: TGTGCCAGTAGTACTGGGACTAGCGGGAGAAACACCGGGGAGCTGTTTTTT
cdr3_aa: CASSTGTSGRNTGELFF

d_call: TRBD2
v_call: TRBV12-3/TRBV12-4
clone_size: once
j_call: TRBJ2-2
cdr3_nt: TGTGCCAGCACGGCTAGCGGGAGTACCGGGGAGCTGTTTTTT
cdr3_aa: CASTASGSTGELFF

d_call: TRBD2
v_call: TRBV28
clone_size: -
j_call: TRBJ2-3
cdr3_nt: TGTGCCAGCAGCTCGGGACTAGCGCCAAGGCCTAGCACAGATACGCAGTATTTT
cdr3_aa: CASSSGLAPRPSTDTQYF

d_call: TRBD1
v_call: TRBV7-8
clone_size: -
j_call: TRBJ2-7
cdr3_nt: TGTGCCAGCAGGCGGGACAGGGGTTTTATTTACGAGCAGTACTTC
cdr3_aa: CASRRDRGFIYEQYF

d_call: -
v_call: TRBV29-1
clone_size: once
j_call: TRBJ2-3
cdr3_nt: TGCAGCGTTCGGCCTAGCGCGGCAGATACGCAGTATTTT
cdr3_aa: CSVRPSAADTQYF

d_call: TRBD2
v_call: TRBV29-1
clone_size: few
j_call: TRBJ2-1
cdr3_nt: TGCAGCGAAGCACTAGCGGGACCGCGCTCCTACAATGAGCAGTTCTTC
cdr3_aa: CSEALAGPRSYNEQFF

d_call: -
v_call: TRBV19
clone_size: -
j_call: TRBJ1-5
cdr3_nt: TGTGCCAGTAGTCAAGAACTGAATCAGCCCCAGCATTTT
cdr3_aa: CASSQELNQPQHF

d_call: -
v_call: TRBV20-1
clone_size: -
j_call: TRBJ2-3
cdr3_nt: TGCAGTGCCCCAGGGGAGTTTTCTAGCACAGATACGCAGTATTTT
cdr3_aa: CSAPGEFSSTDTQYF

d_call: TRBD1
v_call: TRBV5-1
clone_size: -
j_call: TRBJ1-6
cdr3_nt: TGCGCCAGCAGCAAGGACAGGGGGAATTCACCCCTCCACTTT
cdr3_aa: CASSKDRGNSPLHF

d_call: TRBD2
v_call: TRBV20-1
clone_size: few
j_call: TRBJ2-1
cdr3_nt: TGCAGTGCTAGAGATGGGACTAGCGTATACAATGAGCAGTTCTTC
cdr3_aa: CSARDGTSVYNEQFF

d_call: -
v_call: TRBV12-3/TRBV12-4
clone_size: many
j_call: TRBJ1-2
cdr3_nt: TGTGCCAGCAGGCCTGGGGGCTATGGCTACACCTTC
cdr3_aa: CASRPGGYGYTF

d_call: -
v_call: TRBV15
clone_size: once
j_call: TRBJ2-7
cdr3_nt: TGTGCCACCAGTCCGGTTGGGTACGAGCAGTACTTC
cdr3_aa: CATSPVGYEQYF

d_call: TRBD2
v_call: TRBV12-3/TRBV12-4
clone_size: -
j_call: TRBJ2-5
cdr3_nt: TGTGCCAGCAGTGGGGTTAGCGGGAAGGAGACCCAGTACTTC
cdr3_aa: CASSGVSGKETQYF

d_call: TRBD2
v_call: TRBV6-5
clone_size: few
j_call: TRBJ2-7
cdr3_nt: TGTGCCAGCAGACAGTCAGCGGGGGGATTGTCCGAGCAGTACTTC
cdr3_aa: CASRQSAGGLSEQYF

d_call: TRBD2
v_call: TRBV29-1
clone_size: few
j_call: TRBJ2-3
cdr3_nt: TGCAGCGTTGAAGGGGGACTAGCGGGCTCAGAAGGGATAACAGATACGCAGTATTTT
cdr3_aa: CSVEGGLAGSEGITDTQYF

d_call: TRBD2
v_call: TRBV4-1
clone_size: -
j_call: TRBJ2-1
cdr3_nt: TGCGCCAGCAGCGATGGACTAGCGGGAGTACGGGAGCAGTTCTTC
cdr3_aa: CASSDGLAGVREQFF

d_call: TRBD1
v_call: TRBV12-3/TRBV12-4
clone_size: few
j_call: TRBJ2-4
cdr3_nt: TGTGCCAGCAGTTTCCCCTCCGGGACAGGGAAAAACATTCAGTACTTC
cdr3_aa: CASSFPSGTGKNIQYF

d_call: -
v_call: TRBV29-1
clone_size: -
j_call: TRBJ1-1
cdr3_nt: TGCAGCGTTGAGGAGGGGGTGAACACTGAAGCTTTCTTT
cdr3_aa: CSVEEGVNTEAFF

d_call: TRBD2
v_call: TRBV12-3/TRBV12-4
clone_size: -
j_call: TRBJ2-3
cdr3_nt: TGTGCCAGCAGTTTAGCGGGACTAGGACGCTCAGATACGCAGTATTTT
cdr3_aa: CASSLAGLGRSDTQYF

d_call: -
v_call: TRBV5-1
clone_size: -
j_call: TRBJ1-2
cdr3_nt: TGCGCCAGCAGCTTGGATTCAGGGGTAGAAGGCTACACCTTC
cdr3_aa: CASSLDSGVEGYTF

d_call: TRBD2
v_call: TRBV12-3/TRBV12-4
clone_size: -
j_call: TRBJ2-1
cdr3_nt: TGTGCCAGCAAAAGCGGGAGGCTCCTATCCAGCTCCTACAATGAGCAGTTCTTC
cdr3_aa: CASKSGRLLSSSYNEQFF

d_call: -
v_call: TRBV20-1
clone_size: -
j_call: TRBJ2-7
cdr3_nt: TGCAGTGTTTCCACAAGCCTGGGACGGGACTACGAGCAGTACTTC
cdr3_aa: CSVSTSLGRDYEQYF

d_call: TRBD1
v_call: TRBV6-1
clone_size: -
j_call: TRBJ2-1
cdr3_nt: TGTGCCAGCAGCCCGAGGGACAGTCCAGTACAATCTTACAATGAGCAGTTCTTC
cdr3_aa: CASSPRDSPVQSYNEQFF